Presented here are 22 T cell receptor beta chains from one specimen sequenced in a study of blood T cells in healthy people across ages. Combining a sample-barcoded 5' primer with a J-beta primer mix, a second PCR ran for about 6 to 11 cycles. MiXCR, run by TCRdb on the 5' RACE reads, gives a single entry per CDR3 protein. The sample records about 1 million distinct CDR3 sequences, 40% to 45% being singletons. The sequenced sample was blood. Every receptor here comes from an older woman in good health.

This rearrangement joins TRBV6-6 to TRBJ2-5, with 7 nucleotides matching TRBD1. CDR1 and CDR2 from the germline V gene are MNHNY and SVGAGI (reference sequence). This CDR3 region has 14 residues. Trimming cost V 6 bases and J 4 bases; bases outside gene matches: 8. CDR3 nucleotide sequence: TGTGCCAGCAGGGAAACAGGGGAAGGAGAGACCCAGTACTTC. Amino acid sequence: CASRETGEGETQYF.

J is TRBJ2-1 and V is TRBV6-5; D gene uncertain. V shed 0 bases and J shed 4 bases, with 16 bases lying between them. CDR3 length: 17 amino acids. Germline CDR1 reads MNHEY; CDR2 reads SVGAGI. CDR3 coding DNA: TGTGCCAGCAGTTACTCTCCGGCAACTTCAGGTTACAATGAGCAGTTCTTC. It encodes CASSYSPATSGYNEQFF.

This clonotype was found many times. The J gene is TRBJ2-5, the V gene TRBV12-3 or TRBV12-4; 8 nucleotides align to TRBD2. The CDR3 is 13 residues long. With V trimmed by 5 bases and J by 5 bases, 4 bases remained unmatched. CDR3 sequence reads: CASSTSGPETQYF. CDR3 DNA: TGTGCCAGCAGTACTAGCGGTCCGGAGACCCAGTACTTC.

CDR3 coding DNA: TGTGCCAGCCCTACGGGGGAGTTGGTGGAACAAGAGACCCAGTACTTC. It is translated as CASPTGELVEQETQYF. This chain connects TRBV12-3 or TRBV12-4 to TRBJ2-5; D perhaps matches TRBD2 (6 bases). V lost 8 bases to trimming and J lost 2 bases, with 21 bases between them. CDR3 size: 16 residues.

The rearrangement uses TRBV7-9 and TRBJ2-5, with D unclear. V lost 5 bases, J lost 0 bases, and 13 bases lay in between. Germline lookup yields CDR1 SEHNR and CDR2 FQNEAQ (reference sequence). The CDR3 covers 15 residues. CDR3 in amino acids: CASSLAVGNQETQYF. The CDR3 region has the DNA TGTGCCAGCAGCCTGGCGGTGGGGAACCAAGAGACCCAGTACTTC. Together with reference TRBV7-9 and TRBJ2-5, the CDR3 gives the full variable domain: DTGVSQNPRHKITKRGQNVTFRCDPISEHNRLYWYRQTLGQGPEFLTYFQNEAQLEKSRLLSDRFSAERPKGSFSTLEIQRTEQGDSAMYLCASSLAVGNQETQYFGPGTRLLVL.

The chain combines TRBV10-1 with TRBJ2-7, with 11 bases identical to TRBD2. Trimming at V came to 2 bases and at J to 8 bases, leaving 14 bases not matched to a gene. CDR1 WNHNN and CDR2 SYGVQD come from the germline V gene (reference sequence). This CDR3 has 17 residues. The CDR3 sequence: CASSEPGLAGGLYKQYF. CDR3 in DNA: TGCGCCAGCAGTGAGCCAGGGCTAGCGGGAGGTCTATACAAGCAGTACTTC.

This sequence joins TRBV6-6 and TRBJ2-5, with D possibly matching TRBD1 (6 bases). This CDR3 region has 15 residues. V dropped 4 bases and J dropped 5 bases, with 17 bases sitting between them. Germline V gene lookup returns CDR1 MNHNY and CDR2 SVGAGI (reference sequence). CDR3 loop: CASSFRGDSLETQYF. The CDR3 coding sequence is TGTGCCAGCAGTTTCAGGGGTGATAGTTTGGAGACCCAGTACTTC.

This clonotype showed up just a few times. This sequence joins TRBV5-1 and TRBJ2-7, with 8 bases identical to TRBD1. CDR3 size: 13 residues. Losses at the gene ends were 4 bases for V and 4 bases for J; bases not matched to a gene: 4. Per germline, CDR1 SGHRS and CDR2 YFSETQ. DNA of the CDR3: TGCGCCAGCAGCCTGTGGACAGGGTACGAGCAGTACTTC. This encodes CASSLWTGYEQYF.

The J gene is TRBJ2-1, the V gene TRBV4-2; 7 bases align to TRBD1. V was clipped by 0 bases and J by 3 bases; unmatched bases: 5. The germline CDR1 and CDR2 sequences are LGHNA and YNFKEQ. The CDR3 spans 16 residues. The CDR3 protein is CASSQEGQTIYNEQFF. DNA of the CDR3: TGTGCCAGCAGCCAAGAGGGACAGACCATCTACAATGAGCAGTTCTTC.

The chain uses TRBV27 and TRBJ2-7; D unresolved. The CDR3 spans 11 residues. Germline V gene data show CDR1 as MNHEY and CDR2 as SMNVEV (reference sequence). Trimming removed 8 bases at V and 2 bases at J, with 7 bases between. Written as DNA, the CDR3 is TGTGCCAGCGGCGCAACCTACGAGCAGTACTTC. This sequence encodes CASGATYEQYF.

The count of this clonotype is one. The rearrangement uses TRBV4-1 and TRBJ2-1, with TRBD2 matching 7 bases. V lost 11 bases, J lost 3 bases, and 10 bases stayed unmatched. CDR3 length equals 14 residues. Germline values: CDR1 MGHRA, CDR2 YSYEKL. CDR3 in amino acids: CAVSTSDRYNEQFF. The CDR3 nucleotides are TGCGCCGTTTCCACTAGCGACCGCTACAATGAGCAGTTCTTC.

This clonotype was seen only once. A much bigger clone sits one base away, suggesting this may be a read error. The CDR3 DNA is TGCAGCGCTGCCTCCCGGCTAGCTGGTACTATGGAGCAGTACTTC. This gives the protein CSAASRLAGTMEQYF. The V call is TRBV29-1, the J call TRBJ2-7, with D possibly TRBD2 on 5 matching bases. Germline values: CDR1 SQVTM, CDR2 ANQGSEA. Trimming stripped 7 bases from V and 7 bases from J, with 26 bases between. The CDR3 is 15 amino acids.

The chain joins TRBV2 to TRBJ2-7, with 8 bases fitting TRBD1. Germline-derived CDR1 and CDR2 are SNHLY and FYNNEI. The junction had 11 bases not matched to a gene; V was cut back by 7 bases and J by 6 bases. The CDR3 is 14 residues long. The CDR3 nucleotides are TGTGCCAGCAAAAGGGGGCAGGGGGCCGTCGAGCAGTACTTC. It translates to CASKRGQGAVEQYF.

The table lists this clonotype with a count of one. This rearrangement joins TRBV7-2 to TRBJ2-5, with D possibly TRBD1 on 6 matching bases. This CDR3 is 12 amino acids long. The V and J ends lost 11 bases and 3 bases respectively, with 13 bases between them. The germline V gene encodes CDR1 SGHTA and CDR2 FQGNSA. CDR3: CASGQPEETQYF. CDR3 DNA sequence: TGTGCCTCCGGACAGCCGGAAGAGACCCAGTACTTC. Full variable domain (missing parts from reference TRBV7-2 and TRBJ2-5): GAGVSQSPSNKVTEKGKDVELRCDPISGHTALYWYRQSLGQGLEFLIYFQGNSAPDKSGLPSDRFSAERTGGSVSTLTIQRTQQEDSAVYLCASGQPEETQYFGPGTRLLVL.

Only a few counts were recorded for this clonotype. The chain links TRBV5-1 to TRBJ2-1; 10 nucleotides match TRBD2. After removal of 0 bases from V and 6 bases from J, the junction contained 6 bases not matched to a gene. CDR1 is SGHRS and CDR2 is YFSETQ in the germline V gene. The CDR3 loop spans 16 amino acids. The DNA of the CDR3 is TGCGCCAGCAGCTTGGAACTAGCGGGAACCCTCAATGAGCAGTTCTTC. Translating gives CASSLELAGTLNEQFF.

The rearrangement joins TRBV28 to TRBJ1-1, with a weak D call TRBD1 (6 bases). V lost 7 bases to trimming and J lost 1 base, with 10 bases between them. This CDR3 spans 13 amino acids. CDR1 and CDR2 (germline): MDHEN, SYDVKM. CDR3 region: CASNSGQNTEAFF. The CDR3 DNA is TGTGCCAGCAACTCGGGACAGAACACTGAAGCTTTCTTT.

This clonotype has a count of ten or more. The chain carries TRBV29-1 and TRBJ1-2, with TRBD1 as a possible D gene (6 bases). V was cut by 2 bases and J by 6 bases, with 10 bases left in between. CDR1 is SQVTM, CDR2 ANQGSEA, per germline. The CDR3 consists of 12 residues. The CDR3 nucleotides are TGCAGCGTTGAAAACAGGGTTAATGGCTACACCTTC. Protein: CSVENRVNGYTF.

V and J are TRBV12-3 or TRBV12-4 and TRBJ2-1; 7 nucleotides line up with TRBD2. This CDR3 has 15 amino acids. The V segment lost 7 bases and the J segment 2 bases; nucleotides outside the gene matches: 8. CDR3 residues: CASTQIREAYNEQFF. Written as DNA, the CDR3 is TGTGCCAGCACCCAGATCCGGGAGGCCTACAATGAGCAGTTCTTC.

This rearrangement joins TRBV20-1 to TRBJ1-2; D not resolved. The ends were cut back, 5 bases at V and 3 bases at J, with 16 bases in the middle. Germline-derived CDR1 and CDR2 are DFQATT and SNEGSKA (reference sequence). There are 14 residues in the CDR3. The CDR3 spells CSAPRTGVDYGYTF. Written as DNA, the CDR3 is TGCAGTGCTCCCCGGACCGGGGTGGACTATGGCTACACCTTC.

Concerning this clonotype: Likely a read error: the CDR3 ends without its conserved phenylalanine or tryptophan. The DNA is omitted, as the CDR3 cannot be located on it reliably, and the CDR3 follows TCRdb's listing. CDR3 sequence reads: CASSKVPMGETQYL. The chain is built from TRBV21-1 and TRBJ2-7; no DNA check was done on the table's D call, TRBD2. TRBV21-1 is labeled a pseudogene. The CDR3 is 14 residues long, counting both termini.

This clonotype has a handful of counts. A much bigger clone sits one base away, suggesting this may be a read error. This chain uses TRBV29-1 with TRBJ2-5, with 8 bases lining up with TRBD2. The CDR3 covers 12 residues. Per germline, CDR1 SQVTM and CDR2 ANQGSEA. V shed 4 bases, J shed 12 bases, and the junction held 10 bases outside the gene matches. For the CDR3, the DNA is TGCAGCGTTGCCTTAGTTAGCGGGACTGAGTACTTC. This codes for CSVALVSGTEYF.

The chain links TRBV27 to TRBJ2-5; D not resolved. Trimming shortened V by 2 bases and J by 11 bases, and 9 bases separated the two germline ends. Per the germline V gene, CDR1 is MNHEY and CDR2 is SMNVEV (reference sequence). CDR3 length equals 11 residues. CDR3 bases: TGTGCCAGCAGTTTACTTGATGTGCAGTACTTC. Amino acids: CASSLLDVQYF.